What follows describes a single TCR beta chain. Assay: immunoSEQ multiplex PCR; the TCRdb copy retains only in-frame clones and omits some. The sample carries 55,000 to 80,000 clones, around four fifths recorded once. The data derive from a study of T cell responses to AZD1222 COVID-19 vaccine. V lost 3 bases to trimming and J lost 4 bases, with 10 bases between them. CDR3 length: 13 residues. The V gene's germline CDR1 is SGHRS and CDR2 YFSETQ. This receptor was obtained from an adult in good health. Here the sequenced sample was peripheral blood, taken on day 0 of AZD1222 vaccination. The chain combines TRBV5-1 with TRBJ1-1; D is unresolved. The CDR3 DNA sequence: TGCGCCAGCAGCTCACCAACCGGCACTGAAGCTTTCTTT. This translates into CASSSPTGTEAFF.